Included here is one TCR beta chain sequence, with context. Its antigen is unknown. Per-base quality was not reported, and no clone a single base away is much larger than it. This sample is drawn from a study of beta chain features in type 1 diabetes (dated by TCRdb to 2016 to 2018). Regarding the study in general: Mean age, gender distribution, total cell number and subset yield did not differ between patients and healthy donors. A total of around 100 million sorted cells were examined across all samples, and RNA yield correlated strongly with the number of cells per subset. In the study, recently diagnosed type 1 diabetes patients and matched healthy donors were compared on the TCRB repertoires of their sorted circulating CD4+ T cell subsets. Regulatory and stem cell-like memory subsets were isolated from only 8 patients and roughly eight healthy donors, whereas naive and central memory subsets came from all 30 or so donors. Study-level results and caveats: Naive, central memory and regulatory TCRB repertoires appeared more similar among patients than among healthy donors. PCR might favor shorter templates, but patient and control samples were amplified and corrected together, so any skew would affect both groups equally. Type 1 diabetes patients showed a moderate but significant shortening of TCRB CDR3 length in all four CD4+ subsets. Because cDNA rather than genomic DNA was sequenced, highly expressing activated cells could have been over-represented, although no difference in activation and CD3 levels was found between groups. At VDJ recombination sites, patients with type 1 diabetes made fewer insertions and deleted more nucleotides, a pattern implying thymic rearrangement abnormalities. Because small numbers of individuals were included in the HLA sub-analyses, any influence of HLA type on TCRB rearrangement was left unresolved.

CDR1 and CDR2 are drawn from the germline V gene: SGHRS, YFSETQ. The CDR3, from cysteine to phenylalanine, totals 14 residues. The kept DNA is CDR3 alone, 42 bases in frame from the first base. At the junction V is shortened by 2 bases and J by 4 bases, with 12 bases in between. The High Capacity cDNA Reverse Transcription Kit was used to reverse transcribe all of the isolated RNA, meaning that expressed TCRB transcripts were what got sequenced. Deep immunoSEQ sequencing was performed on naive, central memory and regulatory T cell samples, with an average of about 3.6 million total reads per sample. Sorted cells were lysed in RLT buffer, and RNA was extracted using DNase-treated RNeasy Micro or Mini kits according to cell number. To prevent cross-contamination, each cell subset was processed individually, whereas patient and healthy donor samples were processed jointly. Using the immunoSEQ multiplex PCR, TCRB sequences were amplified from cDNA into 87-bp fragments spanning the CDR3 region. Amplicons were sequenced on the Illumina HiSeq platform. The study's processing was this. PCR bias was computationally corrected using synthetic template baselines, reads within Hamming distance 2 were collapsed, and singletons that could not be merged were discarded. Reads were aligned against IMGT so that V, D and J genes, CDR3 length and insertions or deletions at six rearrangement sites could be assigned. Within each subset, clonotype counts were normalized to sorted cell number, and only after that were true diversity and Gini coefficients computed with the tcR R package. The overlap coefficient, calculated on TCRB nucleotide sequences, was used to measure repertoire sharing. TCRdb retrieved this table from immuneACCESS and kept in-frame rearrangements only. Not all clones are present; in checked studies, unresolved V genes account for under half, and no reason is known for the remainder. That table furnishes V, J and clone size, whereas the DNA furnished D and trimming. Across this sample there are about 140,000 clones, with around an eighth seen only once. The ten top clones hold roughly 1.4% of the sample.

From each donor, a single peripheral blood sample of approximately 110 mL on average was drawn into heparinised tubes. Naive, central memory, regulatory and stem cell-like memory CD4+ T cells were sorted on a BD FACSAria II using a panel including CD45RO, CCR7, CD25, CD127, CD95 and CD27. Every sorted population had a purity above 95%. PBMCs were separated immediately by Lymphoprep density gradient centrifugation and were stained directly, without being cultured. Samples were stained and sorted in pairs, with one healthy donor and one patient per experiment, so that batch effects were minimized. The sequencing sample was made of central memory CD4+ T cells from blood. The chain is encoded by TRBV5-1 joined to TRBJ1-1; too little of a D gene remains to name it. The sequence came from a man between 18 and 29 years old with type 1 diabetes. The DNA sequence is TGCGCCAGCAGCTTCCTGGACGAAGGCACTGAAGCTTTCTTT. Its amino acids are CASSFLDEGTEAFF.